This is a list of T cell receptor beta chains from one sample in a study of cytomegalovirus exposure and HLA in healthy donors. Here immunoSEQ multiplex PCR was the method, and the copy in TCRdb shows in-frame clones only, minus some. The sample carries roughly 140,000 clones, 75% to 85% recorded once. Sequencing was performed on PBMCs. The receptors stem from a human donor in good health. Each CDR3 is given with its conserved first and last residue. D genes are given only for firm matches. Part of the rows lack a size; the others show once, few, many or a class for expanded clones.

clone size,J gene,V gene,D gene,CDR3 DNA,CDR3 protein
.,TRBJ2-3,TRBV7-3,TRBD2,TGTGCCAGCAGCTTAGGGCTAGCGGGAGGATCGGATACGCAGTATTTT,CASSLGLAGGSDTQYF
.,TRBJ2-7,TRBV5-1,TRBD1,TGCGCCAGCAGCGGACAGGGGGCTTTAGTATCCTACGAGCAGTACTTC,CASSGQGALVSYEQYF
.,TRBJ1-4,TRBV7-3,.,TGTGCCAGCAGCCCGGGGGTCAATGAAAAGCTGTTTTTT,CASSPGVNEKLFF
.,TRBJ2-1,TRBV2,TRBD2,TGTGCCAGCAGGAGCTTAGCGGGAGTGACAAATGAGCAGTTCTTC,CASRSLAGVTNEQFF
.,TRBJ1-1,TRBV6-5,TRBD1,TGTGCCAGCAGTTACGGGACAGATATGAACACTGAAGCTTTCTTT,CASSYGTDMNTEAFF
.,TRBJ2-5,TRBV7-2,.,TGTGCCAGCAGTACCTGGGTAGCTCAAGAGACCCAGTACTTC,CASSTWVAQETQYF
few,TRBJ1-2,TRBV9,TRBD1,TGTGCCAGCAGCGGGACAGGAGATTATGGCTACACCTTC,CASSGTGDYGYTF
.,TRBJ2-1,TRBV7-6,.,TGTGCCAGCAGCCCCGTCCGGGGGATTAACAATGAGCAGTTCTTC,CASSPVRGINNEQFF
.,TRBJ2-5,TRBV7-7,.,TGTGCCAGCAGCTTACTGTCCCCGCAGGGCTCAGGGGAGACCCAGTACTTC,CASSLLSPQGSGETQYF
once,TRBJ2-7,TRBV6-1,.,TGTGCCAGCAGTGTATATACAGGGACCTACGAGCAGTACTTC,CASSVYTGTYEQYF
few,TRBJ1-4,TRBV28,TRBD1,TGTGCCAGCAGTCCGGACAGGGTAGGAAAACTGTTTTTT,CASSPDRVGKLFF
.,TRBJ2-4,TRBV6-5,TRBD2,TGTGCCAGCGGTAGCGGGAGCCGGACCATTCAGTACTTC,CASGSGSRTIQYF
.,TRBJ1-2,TRBV5-5,.,TGTGCCAGCGGGGGCAGCAGAACCCTGGGGCATGGCTACACCTTC,CASGGSRTLGHGYTF
.,TRBJ1-6,TRBV6-6,.,TGTGCCAGCATTTACAGCCTCGGTTCACCCCTCCACTTT,CASIYSLGSPLHF
once,TRBJ1-2,TRBV27,TRBD1,TGTGCCAGCAGCCTTTCAGTTGGGACAGGGTTTACGTCCTATGGCTACACCTTC,CASSLSVGTGFTSYGYTF
.,TRBJ1-3,TRBV10-3,.,TGTGCCGTCTCGGACTTCCCGAGCTCTGGAAACACCATATATTTT,CAVSDFPSSGNTIYF
once,TRBJ2-1,TRBV28,.,TGTGCCAGCAGTTTCATAGGGGAATACAATGAGCAGTTCTTC,CASSFIGEYNEQFF
.,TRBJ2-7,TRBV27,TRBD1,TGTGCCAGCCGTGGGACAGGGCCTCCCTACGAGCAGTACTTC,CASRGTGPPYEQYF
.,TRBJ2-7,TRBV7-9,.,TGTGCCAGCAGCCTAGGGGGGGACAGCTCCTACGAGCAGTACTTC,CASSLGGDSSYEQYF
.,TRBJ2-7,TRBV6-1,.,TGTGCCAGCAGTGAATGGGGCAGGGGCCCGGAGGACTTC,CASSEWGRGPEDF
.,TRBJ2-1,TRBV9,.,TGTGCCAGCAGCGTAGGGGGGGCTAGCGGTAGATCCTACAATGAGCAGTTCTTC,CASSVGGASGRSYNEQFF
.,TRBJ1-1,TRBV10-2,TRBD1,TGCGCCAGCAGTAGTGGTGGGACAGGGGGTCGCTCGCGCACTGAAGCTTTCTTT,CASSSGGTGGRSRTEAFF
.,TRBJ2-2,TRBV4-3,.,TGCGCCAGCAGCCAAGATAGATACGTAACAGGACCTTACACCGGGGAGCTGTTTTTT,CASSQDRYVTGPYTGELFF
few,TRBJ2-1,TRBV4-3,.,TGCGCCAGCAGCCAAGACCAGGAACTCGGTCTCAATGAGCAGTTCTTC,CASSQDQELGLNEQFF
.,TRBJ2-1,TRBV2,.,TGTGCCAGCAGATCCGGGACTCAAATTTACAATGAGCAGTTCTTC,CASRSGTQIYNEQFF
.,TRBJ2-5,TRBV6-1,TRBD1,TGTGCCAGCACTACCGGGACAGGGGTCCAAGAGACCCAGTACTTC,CASTTGTGVQETQYF
.,TRBJ2-7,TRBV7-2,TRBD2,TGTGCCAGCAGCTTTGTGTCCAGCGGGGGCGAGCAGTACTTC,CASSFVSSGGEQYF
.,TRBJ1-2,TRBV20-1,.,TGCAGTGCTAGCAGGATTGGCTACACCTTC,CSASRIGYTF
.,TRBJ2-2,TRBV7-3,.,TGTGCCAGCAGCTTAACATCAGGATTCGGGGAGCTGTTTTTT,CASSLTSGFGELFF
.,TRBJ2-7,TRBV25-1,.,TGTGCCAGCAGTGTCCAATACGAGCAGTACTTC,CASSVQYEQYF
.,TRBJ2-7,TRBV2,TRBD2,TGTGCCAGCAGACAGGGGAGACTAGCGGGAGGAGTTTACGAGCAGTACTTC,CASRQGRLAGGVYEQYF
.,TRBJ2-3,TRBV6-5,TRBD2,TGTGCCAGCACGCGCGGGGGGGCCTCCGTTACGCAGTATTTT,CASTRGGASVTQYF
.,TRBJ1-1,TRBV28,TRBD1,TGTGCCAGCAGCCATTGGGACAGGGCGTTTGTGAAGAACACTGAAGCTTTCTTT,CASSHWDRAFVKNTEAFF
.,TRBJ1-6,TRBV27,.,TGTGCCAGCAGGATAAAGGGAGGGACCAATTCACCCCTCCACTTT,CASRIKGGTNSPLHF
.,TRBJ1-3,TRBV27,.,TGTGCCAGCAGTCCCGACAGGCCTGGAAACACCATATATTTT,CASSPDRPGNTIYF
.,TRBJ2-1,TRBV5-1,TRBD2,TGCGCCAGCAGCCCCGGGACTAGCGGGATAAATGAGCAGTTCTTC,CASSPGTSGINEQFF
.,TRBJ2-6,TRBV5-1,.,TGCGCCAGCAGCTTTGGTTTTCAGGGGGGAACTGGGGCCAACGTCCTGACTTTC,CASSFGFQGGTGANVLTF
.,TRBJ1-1,TRBV27,.,TGTGCCAGCAGTTTAAATCCAGGGAACACTGAAGCTTTCTTT,CASSLNPGNTEAFF
.,TRBJ2-7,TRBV2,TRBD1,TGTGCCAGCAAGGAGGTACCGGGACAGGGCGTCGAGCAGTACTTC,CASKEVPGQGVEQYF
.,TRBJ2-3,TRBV18,TRBD2,TGTGCCAGCTCACGAACGACTAGCGGGGGGGCAGATACGCAGTATTTT,CASSRTTSGGADTQYF
.,TRBJ2-1,TRBV7-2,.,TGTGCCAGCAGCTTAGGGGAGAGGAATGAGCAGTTCTTC,CASSLGERNEQFF
.,TRBJ1-1,TRBV5-6,TRBD1,TGTGCCAGCAGCTTGGGCACAGGGGTGACTGAAGCTTTCTTT,CASSLGTGVTEAFF
.,TRBJ2-3,TRBV7-3,.,TGTGCCAGCAGCTTAATGGCAGGGGTCACAGATACGCAGTATTTT,CASSLMAGVTDTQYF
.,TRBJ2-1,TRBV28,.,TGTGCCAGCATCACGCCAGGGCTGAACAATGAGCAGTTCTTC,CASITPGLNNEQFF
.,TRBJ1-5,TRBV15,.,TGTGCCACCAGCAGAGATCGTGCAGGGGTACCCAATCAGCCCCAGCATTTT,CATSRDRAGVPNQPQHF
.,TRBJ2-2,TRBV5-5,.,TGTGCCAGCAGCTTGGTGGGGGCGGTCACCGGGGAGCTGTTTTTT,CASSLVGAVTGELFF
.,TRBJ1-1,TRBV30,TRBD1,TGTGCCTGGAGGAGACAGGGGCCTGAAGCTTTCTTT,CAWRRQGPEAFF
.,TRBJ1-2,TRBV7-2,TRBD1,TGTGCCAGCAGCATGACAGGGGGGTTCTATGGCTACACCTTC,CASSMTGGFYGYTF
.,TRBJ2-2,TRBV15,.,TGTGCCACCAGCAGAGATGGGGACACCACCGGGGAGCTGTTTTTT,CATSRDGDTTGELFF
.,TRBJ2-5,TRBV5-4,.,TGTGCCAGCAGCTTAACGGCTGGGACTCAAGAGACCCAGTACTTC,CASSLTAGTQETQYF
few,TRBJ1-4,TRBV6-5,TRBD1,TGTGCCAGCAGGCATCCGGGACAGGGGGAGGAAAAACTGTTTTTT,CASRHPGQGEEKLFF
.,TRBJ2-3,TRBV30,.,TGTGCCTGGAGTGTAGGGGGAGATACGCAGTATTTT,CAWSVGGDTQYF
.,TRBJ2-7,TRBV29-1,.,TGCAGCGTTGCCTTCGCGGGAATACACTACGAGCAGTACTTC,CSVAFAGIHYEQYF
.,TRBJ2-1,TRBV6-5,.,TGTGCCAGCAGATTCCTCGATGAGCAGTTCTTC,CASRFLDEQFF